This T cell receptor (beta chain) was captured by sequencing in a study of cytomegalovirus exposure and HLA in healthy donors. There were likely unrecorded immune exposures, though donors were nominally healthy when sampled. Concerning this clone itself: The antigen is not known.

PCR was performed using 60 Vbeta and 13 Jbeta primers. The assay was immunoSEQ multiplex PCR, and TCRdb's table has in-frame clones only and misses some. The sample includes some 130,000 clones, approximately 82% of them seen just once. Overall study findings and caveats: TRBV6-2, TRBV6-3 and some other V segments were excluded as indistinguishable.

CDR1 MNHNS and CDR2 SASEGT come from the germline V gene. The CDR3 is 15 amino acids. V lost 6 bases, J lost 6 bases, and 8 bases stayed unmatched. The rearrangement links TRBV6-1 to TRBJ2-1, with 10 bases matching TRBD2. This sequence was found in a female donor in good health and CMV-seronegative. Sequencing was carried out using PBMCs. The CDR3, as DNA: TGTGCCAGCAGGCTAGCGGGAGAGGCCCCCAATGAGCAGTTCTTC. Translation: CASRLAGEAPNEQFF.